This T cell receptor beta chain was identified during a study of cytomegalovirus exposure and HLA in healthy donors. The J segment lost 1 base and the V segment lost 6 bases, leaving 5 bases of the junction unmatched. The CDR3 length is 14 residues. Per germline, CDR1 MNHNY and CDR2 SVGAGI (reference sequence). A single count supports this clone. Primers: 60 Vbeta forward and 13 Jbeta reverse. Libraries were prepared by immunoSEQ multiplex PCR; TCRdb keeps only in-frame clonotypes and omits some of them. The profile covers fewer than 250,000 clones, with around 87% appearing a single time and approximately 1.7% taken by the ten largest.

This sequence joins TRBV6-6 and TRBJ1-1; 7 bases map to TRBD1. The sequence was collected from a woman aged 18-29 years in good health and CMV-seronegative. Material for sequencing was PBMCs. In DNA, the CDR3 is TGTGCCAGCAGCTCCGGGACAGCGAACACTGAAGCTTTCTTT. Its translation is CASSSGTANTEAFF.